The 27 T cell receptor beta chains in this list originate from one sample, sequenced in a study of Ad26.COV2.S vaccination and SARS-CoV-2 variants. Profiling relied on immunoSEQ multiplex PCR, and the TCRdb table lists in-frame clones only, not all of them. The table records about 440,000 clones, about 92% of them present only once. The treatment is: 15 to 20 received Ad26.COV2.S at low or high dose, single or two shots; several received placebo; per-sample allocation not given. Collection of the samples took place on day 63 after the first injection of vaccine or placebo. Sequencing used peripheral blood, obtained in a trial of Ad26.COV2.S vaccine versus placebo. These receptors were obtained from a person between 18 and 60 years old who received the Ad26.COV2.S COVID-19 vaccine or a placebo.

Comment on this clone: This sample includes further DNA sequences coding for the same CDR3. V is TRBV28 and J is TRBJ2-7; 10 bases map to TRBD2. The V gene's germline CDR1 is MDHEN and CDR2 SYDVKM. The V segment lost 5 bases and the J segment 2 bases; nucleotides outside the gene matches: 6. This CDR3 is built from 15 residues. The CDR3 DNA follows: TGTGCCAGCAGTCCCCGGCTAGCGGGAGCCTACGAGCAGTACTTC. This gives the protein CASSPRLAGAYEQYF.

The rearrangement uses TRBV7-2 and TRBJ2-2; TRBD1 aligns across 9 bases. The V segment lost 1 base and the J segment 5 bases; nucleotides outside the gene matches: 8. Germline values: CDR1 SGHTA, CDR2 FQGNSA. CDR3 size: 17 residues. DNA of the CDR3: TGTGCCAGCAGCTTAGGGAGGGGACAGGGAGGTACCGGGGAGCTGTTTTTT. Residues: CASSLGRGQGGTGELFF.

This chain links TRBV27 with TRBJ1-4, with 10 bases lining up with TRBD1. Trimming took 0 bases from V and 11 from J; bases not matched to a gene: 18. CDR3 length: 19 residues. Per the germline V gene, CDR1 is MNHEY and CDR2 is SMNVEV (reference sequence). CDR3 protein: CASSLSPDPPPGQGRKLFF. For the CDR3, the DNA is TGTGCCAGCAGTTTATCTCCCGATCCTCCGCCGGGACAGGGGAGGAAACTGTTTTTT.

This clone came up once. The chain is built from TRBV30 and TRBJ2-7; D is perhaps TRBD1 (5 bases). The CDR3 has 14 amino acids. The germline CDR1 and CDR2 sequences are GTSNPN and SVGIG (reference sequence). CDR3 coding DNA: TGTGCATCCTCCGGCAGGGTCACGTTCTACGAGCAGTACTTC. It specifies CASSGRVTFYEQYF.

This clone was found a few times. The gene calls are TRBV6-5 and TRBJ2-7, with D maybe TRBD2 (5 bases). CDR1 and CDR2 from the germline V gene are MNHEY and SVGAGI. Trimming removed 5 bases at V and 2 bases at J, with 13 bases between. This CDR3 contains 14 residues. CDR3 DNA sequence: TGTGCCAGCAGTCCCCCCGGGGATACCTACGAGCAGTACTTC. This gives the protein CASSPPGDTYEQYF.

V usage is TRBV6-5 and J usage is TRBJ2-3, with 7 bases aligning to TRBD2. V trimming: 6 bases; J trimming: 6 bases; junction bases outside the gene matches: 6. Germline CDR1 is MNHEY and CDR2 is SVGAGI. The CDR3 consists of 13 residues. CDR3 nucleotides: TGTGCCAGCAGAACGGGAGGAGGGGATACGCAGTATTTT. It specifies CASRTGGGDTQYF.

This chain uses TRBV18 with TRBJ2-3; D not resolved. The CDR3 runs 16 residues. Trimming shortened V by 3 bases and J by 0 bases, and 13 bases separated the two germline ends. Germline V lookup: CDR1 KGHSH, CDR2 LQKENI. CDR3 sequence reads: CASSPIPGPSTDTQYF. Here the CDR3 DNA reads TGTGCCAGCTCACCCATTCCCGGACCTAGCACAGATACGCAGTATTTT.

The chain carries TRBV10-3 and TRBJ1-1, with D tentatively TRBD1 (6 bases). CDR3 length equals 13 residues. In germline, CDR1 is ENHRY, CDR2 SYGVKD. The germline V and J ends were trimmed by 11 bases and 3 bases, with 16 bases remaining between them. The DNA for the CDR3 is TGTGCCGCACTCCGGGGGGCTGACACTGAAGCTTTCTTT. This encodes CAALRGADTEAFF.

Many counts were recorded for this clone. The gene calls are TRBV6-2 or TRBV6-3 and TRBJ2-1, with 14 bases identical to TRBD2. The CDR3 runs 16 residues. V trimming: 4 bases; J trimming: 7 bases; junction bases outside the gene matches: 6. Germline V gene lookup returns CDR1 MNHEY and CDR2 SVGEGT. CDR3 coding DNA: TGTGCCAGCAGTTTCCGGACTAGCGGGAGGCGAAATGAGCAGTTCTTC. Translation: CASSFRTSGRRNEQFF.

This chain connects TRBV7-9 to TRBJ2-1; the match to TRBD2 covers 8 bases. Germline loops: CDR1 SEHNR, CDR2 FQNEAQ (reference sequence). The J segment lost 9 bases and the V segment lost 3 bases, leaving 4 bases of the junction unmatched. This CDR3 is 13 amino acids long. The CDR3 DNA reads TGTGCCAGCAGCTTCGGACTAGCTATTGAGCAGTTCTTC. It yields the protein CASSFGLAIEQFF.

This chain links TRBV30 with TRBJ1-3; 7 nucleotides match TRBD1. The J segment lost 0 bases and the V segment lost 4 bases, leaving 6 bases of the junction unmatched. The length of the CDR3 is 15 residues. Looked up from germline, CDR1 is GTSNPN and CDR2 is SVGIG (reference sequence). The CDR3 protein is CAWTGQESSGNTIYF. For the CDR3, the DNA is TGTGCCTGGACTGGACAGGAGAGCTCTGGAAACACCATATATTTT. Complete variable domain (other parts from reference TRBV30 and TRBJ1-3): SQTIHQWPATLVQPVGSPLSLECTVEGTSNPNLYWYRQAAGRGLQLLFYSVGIGQISSEVPQNLSASRPQDRQFILSSKKLLLSDSGFYLCAWTGQESSGNTIYFGEGSWLTVV.

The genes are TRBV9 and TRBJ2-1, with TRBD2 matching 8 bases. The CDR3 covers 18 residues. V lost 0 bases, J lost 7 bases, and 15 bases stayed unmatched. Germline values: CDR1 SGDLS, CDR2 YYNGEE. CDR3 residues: CASSVVPSSGVAFNEQFF. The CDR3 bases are TGTGCCAGCAGCGTAGTCCCGAGTAGCGGGGTAGCCTTTAATGAGCAGTTCTTC.

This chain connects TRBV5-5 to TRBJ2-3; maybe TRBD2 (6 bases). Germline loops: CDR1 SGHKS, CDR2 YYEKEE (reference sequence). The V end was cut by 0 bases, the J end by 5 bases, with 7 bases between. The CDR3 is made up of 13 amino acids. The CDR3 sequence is CASSLGRGDTQYF. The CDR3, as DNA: TGTGCCAGCAGCTTGGGGCGGGGAGATACGCAGTATTTT. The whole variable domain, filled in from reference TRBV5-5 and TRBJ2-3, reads DAGVTQSPTHLIKTRGQQVTLRCSPISGHKSVSWYQQVLGQGPQFIFQYYEKEERGRGNFPDRFSARQFPNYSSELNVNALLLGDSALYLCASSLGRGDTQYFGPGTRLTVL.

The CDR3 region has the DNA TGTGCCAGCAGTCCCTACAGGGTAAGGTTCGGCGAGCAGTACTTC. Its protein product is CASSPYRVRFGEQYF. J is TRBJ2-7 and V is TRBV27, with D possibly being TRBD1 (6 bases). This CDR3 has 15 amino acids. The germline gives CDR1 MNHEY, CDR2 SMNVEV (reference sequence). Trimming shortened V by 5 bases and J by 6 bases, and 20 bases separated the two germline ends.

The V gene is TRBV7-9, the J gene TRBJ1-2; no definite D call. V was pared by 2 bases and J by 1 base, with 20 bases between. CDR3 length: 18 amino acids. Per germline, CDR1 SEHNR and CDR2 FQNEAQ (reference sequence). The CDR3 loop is CASSLSFLQGGSNYGYTF. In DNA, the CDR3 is TGTGCCAGCAGCTTATCTTTCCTCCAAGGCGGTAGTAACTATGGCTACACCTTC.

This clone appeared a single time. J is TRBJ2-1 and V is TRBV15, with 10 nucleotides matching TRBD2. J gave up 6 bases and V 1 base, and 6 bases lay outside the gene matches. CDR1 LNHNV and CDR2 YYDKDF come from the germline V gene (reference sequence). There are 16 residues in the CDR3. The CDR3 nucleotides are TGTGCCACCAGCAGAGGGAGCGGGAGGGCCTCCAATGAGCAGTTCTTC. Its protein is CATSRGSGRASNEQFF.

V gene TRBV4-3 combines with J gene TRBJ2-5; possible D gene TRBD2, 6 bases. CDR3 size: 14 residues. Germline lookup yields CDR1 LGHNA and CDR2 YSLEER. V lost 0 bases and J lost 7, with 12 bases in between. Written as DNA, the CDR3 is TGCGCCAGCAGCCAAGAGGTCGGCGGGGCGACCCAGTACTTC. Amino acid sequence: CASSQEVGGATQYF.

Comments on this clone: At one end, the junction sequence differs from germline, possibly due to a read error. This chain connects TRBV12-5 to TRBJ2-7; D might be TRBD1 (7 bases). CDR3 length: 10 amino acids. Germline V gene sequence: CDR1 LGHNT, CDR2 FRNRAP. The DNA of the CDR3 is TGTGCTAGTGCCGCGGGACAGCCAGTCTTC. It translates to CASAAGQPVF.

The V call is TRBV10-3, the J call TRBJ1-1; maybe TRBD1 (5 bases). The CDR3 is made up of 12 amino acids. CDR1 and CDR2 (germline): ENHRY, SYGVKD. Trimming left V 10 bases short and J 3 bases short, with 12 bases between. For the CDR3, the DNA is TGTGCCACCTTAGACAGCCACACTGAAGCTTTCTTT. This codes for CATLDSHTEAFF.

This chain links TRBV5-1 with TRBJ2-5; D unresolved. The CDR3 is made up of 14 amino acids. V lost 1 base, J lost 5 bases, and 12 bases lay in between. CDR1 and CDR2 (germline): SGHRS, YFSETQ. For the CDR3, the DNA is TGCGCCAGCAGCTTGCGACCATCCAGGGAGACCCAGTACTTC. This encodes CASSLRPSRETQYF.

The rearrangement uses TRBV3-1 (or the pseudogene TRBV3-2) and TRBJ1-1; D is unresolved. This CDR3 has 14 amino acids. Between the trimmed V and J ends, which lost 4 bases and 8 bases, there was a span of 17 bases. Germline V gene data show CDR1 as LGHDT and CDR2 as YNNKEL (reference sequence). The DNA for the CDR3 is TGTGCCAGCAGCCCCAGGAAAGGGCAAGTAGAAGCTTTCTTT. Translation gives CASSPRKGQVEAFF.

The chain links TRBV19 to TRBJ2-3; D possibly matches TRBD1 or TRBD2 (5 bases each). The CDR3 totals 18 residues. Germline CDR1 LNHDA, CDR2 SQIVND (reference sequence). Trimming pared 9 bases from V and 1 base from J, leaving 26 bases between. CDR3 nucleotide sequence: TGTGCCAGCCGCAAAACAGGAACCGAGGGATTTGGCACAGATACGCAGTATTTT. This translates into CASRKTGTEGFGTDTQYF.

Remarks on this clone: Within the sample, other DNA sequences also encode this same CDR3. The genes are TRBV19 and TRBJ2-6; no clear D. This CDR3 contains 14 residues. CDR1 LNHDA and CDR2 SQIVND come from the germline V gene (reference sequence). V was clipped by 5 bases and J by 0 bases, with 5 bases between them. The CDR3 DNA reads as TGTGCCAGTAGTTGGTCCTCTGGGGCCAACGTCCTGACTTTC. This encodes CASSWSSGANVLTF. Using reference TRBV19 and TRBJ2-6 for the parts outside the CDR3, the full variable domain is DGGITQSPKYLFRKEGQNVTLSCEQNLNHDAMYWYRQDPGQGLRLIYYSQIVNDFQKGDIAEGYSVSREKKESFPLTVTSAQKNPTAFYLCASSWSSGANVLTFGAGSRLTVL.

The CDR3 spells CATSLPGWGGNTGELFF. The CDR3 DNA is TGTGCCACCAGCCTCCCGGGTTGGGGGGGGAACACCGGGGAGCTGTTTTTT. V is TRBV15 and J is TRBJ2-2, with 7 positions matching TRBD2. Losses at the gene ends were 5 bases for V and 1 base for J; bases not matched to a gene: 10. This CDR3 has 17 residues. Germline V gene lookup returns CDR1 LNHNV and CDR2 YYDKDF (reference sequence).

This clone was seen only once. The CDR3 region has the DNA TGTGCCAGCAGTACGGGGGGAGGCACAGATACGCAGTATTTT. As protein: CASSTGGGTDTQYF. The rearrangement joins TRBV5-6 to TRBJ2-3; TRBD2 aligns across 7 bases. The CDR3 has 14 residues. The germline V gene encodes CDR1 SGHDT and CDR2 YYEEEE. Trimming removed 5 bases from V and 1 base from J; junction bases left unmatched: 4.

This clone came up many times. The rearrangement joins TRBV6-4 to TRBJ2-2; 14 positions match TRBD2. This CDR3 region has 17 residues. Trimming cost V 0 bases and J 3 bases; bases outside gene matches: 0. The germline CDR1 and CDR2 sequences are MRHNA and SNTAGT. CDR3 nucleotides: TGTGCCAGCAGTGACTCGGGACTAGCGGGAGACACCGGGGAGCTGTTTTTT. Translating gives CASSDSGLAGDTGELFF.

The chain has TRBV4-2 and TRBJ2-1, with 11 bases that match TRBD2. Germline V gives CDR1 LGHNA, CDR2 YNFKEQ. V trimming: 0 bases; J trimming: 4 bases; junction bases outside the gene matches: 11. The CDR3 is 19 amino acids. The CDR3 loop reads CASSQDWPLTSGDYNEQFF. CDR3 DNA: TGTGCCAGCAGCCAAGATTGGCCCCTGACTAGCGGGGATTACAATGAGCAGTTCTTC.